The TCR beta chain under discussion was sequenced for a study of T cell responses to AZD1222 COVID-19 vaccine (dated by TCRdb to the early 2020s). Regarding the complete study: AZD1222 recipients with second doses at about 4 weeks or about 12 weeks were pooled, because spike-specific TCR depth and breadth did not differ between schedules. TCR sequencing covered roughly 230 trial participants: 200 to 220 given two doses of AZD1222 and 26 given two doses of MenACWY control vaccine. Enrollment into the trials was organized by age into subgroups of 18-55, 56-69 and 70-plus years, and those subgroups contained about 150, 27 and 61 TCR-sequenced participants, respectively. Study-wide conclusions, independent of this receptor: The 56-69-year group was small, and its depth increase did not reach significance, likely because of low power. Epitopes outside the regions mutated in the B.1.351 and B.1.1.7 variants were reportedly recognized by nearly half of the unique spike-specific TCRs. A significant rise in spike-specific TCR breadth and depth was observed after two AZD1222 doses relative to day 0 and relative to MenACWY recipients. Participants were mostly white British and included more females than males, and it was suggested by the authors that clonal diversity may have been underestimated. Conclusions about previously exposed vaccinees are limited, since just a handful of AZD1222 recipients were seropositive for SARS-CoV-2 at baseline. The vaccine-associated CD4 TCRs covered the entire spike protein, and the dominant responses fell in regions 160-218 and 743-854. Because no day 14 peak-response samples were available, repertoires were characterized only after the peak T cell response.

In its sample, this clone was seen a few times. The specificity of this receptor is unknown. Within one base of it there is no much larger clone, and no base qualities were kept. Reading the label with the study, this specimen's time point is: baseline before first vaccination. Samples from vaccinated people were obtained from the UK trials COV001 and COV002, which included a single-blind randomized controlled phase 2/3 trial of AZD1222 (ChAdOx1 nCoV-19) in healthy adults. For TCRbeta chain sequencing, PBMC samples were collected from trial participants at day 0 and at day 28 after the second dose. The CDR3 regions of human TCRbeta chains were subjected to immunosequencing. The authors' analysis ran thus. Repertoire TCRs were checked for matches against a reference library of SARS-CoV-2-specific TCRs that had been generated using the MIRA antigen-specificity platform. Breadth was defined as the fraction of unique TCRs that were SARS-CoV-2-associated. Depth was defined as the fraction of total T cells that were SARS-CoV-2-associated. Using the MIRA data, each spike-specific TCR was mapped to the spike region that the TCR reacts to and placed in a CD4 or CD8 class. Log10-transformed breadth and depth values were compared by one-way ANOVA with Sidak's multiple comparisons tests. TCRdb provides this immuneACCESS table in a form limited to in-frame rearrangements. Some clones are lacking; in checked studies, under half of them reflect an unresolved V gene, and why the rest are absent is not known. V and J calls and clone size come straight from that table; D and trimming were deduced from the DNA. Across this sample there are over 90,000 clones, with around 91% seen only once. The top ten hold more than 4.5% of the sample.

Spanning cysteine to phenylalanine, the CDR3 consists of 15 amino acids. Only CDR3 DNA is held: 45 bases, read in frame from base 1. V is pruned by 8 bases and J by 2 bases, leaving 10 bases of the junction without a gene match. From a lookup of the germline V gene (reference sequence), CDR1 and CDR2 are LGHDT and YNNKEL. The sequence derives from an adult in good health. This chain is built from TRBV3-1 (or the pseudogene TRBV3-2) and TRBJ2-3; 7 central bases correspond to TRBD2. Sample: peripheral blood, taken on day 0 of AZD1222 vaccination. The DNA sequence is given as TGTGCCAGCCGACTCGGACTAGGGCTCACAGATACGCAGTATTTT. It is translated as CASRLGLGLTDTQYF.